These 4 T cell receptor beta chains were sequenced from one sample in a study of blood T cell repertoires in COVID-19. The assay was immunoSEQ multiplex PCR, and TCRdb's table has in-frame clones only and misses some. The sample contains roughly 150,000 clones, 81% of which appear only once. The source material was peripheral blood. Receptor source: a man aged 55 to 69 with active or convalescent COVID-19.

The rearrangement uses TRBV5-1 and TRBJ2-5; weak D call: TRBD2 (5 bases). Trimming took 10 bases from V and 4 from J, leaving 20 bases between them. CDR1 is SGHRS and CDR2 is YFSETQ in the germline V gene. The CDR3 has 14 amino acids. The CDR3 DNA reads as TGCGCCGCCAGCAACGGGGTTGGTCGAGAGACCCAGTACTTC. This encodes CAASNGVGRETQYF.

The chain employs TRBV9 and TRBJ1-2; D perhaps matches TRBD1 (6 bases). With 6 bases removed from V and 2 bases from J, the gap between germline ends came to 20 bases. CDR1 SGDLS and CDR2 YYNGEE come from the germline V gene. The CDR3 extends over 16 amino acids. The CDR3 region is CASTPLGPRGNYGYTF. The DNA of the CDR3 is TGTGCCAGCACCCCCTTAGGCCCCAGGGGAAACTATGGCTACACCTTC.

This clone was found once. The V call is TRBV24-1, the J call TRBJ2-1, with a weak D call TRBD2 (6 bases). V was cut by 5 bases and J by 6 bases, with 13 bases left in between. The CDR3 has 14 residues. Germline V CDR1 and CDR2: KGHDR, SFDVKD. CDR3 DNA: TGTGCCACCAGTGTGGCTGCCGGGGGCAATGAGCAGTTCTTC. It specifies CATSVAAGGNEQFF.

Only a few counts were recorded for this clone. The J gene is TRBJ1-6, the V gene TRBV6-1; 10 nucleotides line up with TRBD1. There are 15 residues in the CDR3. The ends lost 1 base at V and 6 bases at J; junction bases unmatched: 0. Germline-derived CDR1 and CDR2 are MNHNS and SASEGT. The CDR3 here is CASSEGTGGNSPLHF. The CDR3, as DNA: TGTGCCAGCAGTGAAGGGACAGGGGGTAATTCACCCCTCCACTTT.